This T cell receptor (beta chain) is drawn from a study of breast tumors, draining lymph nodes, adjacent tissues. Findings of the study overall: Compared with lymph nodes, tumors were less diverse; compared with nontumor tissue, more. Data fit most tumor T cells coming from lymph node, expanding in tumor.

This clonotype was counted at least ten times. Antigen: not known. Possible read error: a much larger clone is one base away. Germline V CDR1 and CDR2: MNHNY, SVGAGI (reference sequence). The CDR3 totals 15 residues. Trimming shortened V by 5 bases and J by 12 bases, and 22 bases separated the two germline ends. Each CDR3 protein is one row after TCRdb ran MiXCR on the multiplex PCR reads. The sample carries under 70,000 distinct CDR3 sequences, 43% recorded once. The origin of this receptor is a female donor with breast cancer. Some clones in this sample may be carry-over from other donors' samples. The rearrangement uses TRBV6-6 and TRBJ1-4; a weak D match, TRBD1 (5 bases). Sequencing used breast tumor tissue. The CDR3, as DNA: TGTGCCAGCAGTCACTACAGCGAGGGGAAAGGGGAACTGTTTTTT. This codes for CASSHYSEGKGELFF.